Listed below are T cell receptor beta chains from one sample, sequenced in a study of blood T cell repertoires in COVID-19. The repertoire was sequenced with immunoSEQ multiplex PCR; TCRdb's copy has only in-frame clones and lacks some. The sample lists 110,000 or so clones; 60% to 85% were seen once. The source material was peripheral blood. The receptors were sampled from a man aged 70 or older with acute or convalescent COVID-19. Each CDR3 is given with its conserved first and last residue. The D gene is left open where the match is weak. Expanded clones get a size class; other rows say once, few or many, or leave the size out.

clone size	D gene	V gene	J gene	CDR3 protein	CDR3 DNA
few	TRBD2	TRBV10-3	TRBJ2-7	CAIRPTSGDYYEQYF	TGTGCCATCAGACCGACTAGCGGGGACTACTACGAGCAGTACTTC
-	TRBD2	TRBV5-1	TRBJ2-1	CASTFWGRGYEQFF	TGCGCCAGCACCTTCTGGGGGAGGGGCTATGAGCAGTTCTTC
-	TRBD1	TRBV24-1	TRBJ2-5	CATAVRTGGQYF	TGTGCCACCGCCGTGAGGACAGGGGGCCAGTACTTC
-	-	TRBV21-1	TRBJ2-5	CASSQGMTAYQETQYF	TGTGCCAGCAGTCAAGGGATGACAGCATACCAAGAGACCCAGTACTTC
many	-	TRBV5-7	TRBJ2-2	CASSLDRTGNTGELFF	TGTGCCAGCAGCTTAGACCGCACAGGAAACACCGGGGAGCTGTTTTTT
-	-	TRBV27	TRBJ1-1	CASQIQGDFAEAFF	TGTGCCAGCCAAATACAGGGTGATTTCGCTGAAGCTTTCTTT
-	-	TRBV28	TRBJ2-7	CASSLRPDSEQYF	TGTGCCAGCAGTTTACGGCCGGACAGCGAGCAGTACTTC
-	TRBD2	TRBV6-5	TRBJ2-7	CASSYYSGGPYEQYF	TGTGCCAGCAGTTACTACAGCGGGGGGCCCTACGAGCAGTACTTC
-	TRBD1	TRBV9	TRBJ2-7	CASSVAGTGGHEQYF	TGTGCCAGCAGCGTAGCCGGGACAGGGGGCCACGAGCAGTACTTC
-	TRBD1	TRBV28	TRBJ2-7	CASSSGQGTYEQYF	TGTGCCAGCAGTTCGGGACAGGGGACATACGAGCAGTACTTC
few	TRBD2	TRBV5-1	TRBJ2-3	CASSLGLAGADTQYF	TGCGCCAGCAGCTTGGGACTAGCGGGAGCAGATACGCAGTATTTT
-	-	TRBV4-3	TRBJ2-1	CASSPGTLVDEQFF	TGCGCCAGCAGCCCCGGGACACTAGTGGATGAGCAGTTCTTC
-	-	TRBV15	TRBJ2-7	CATSRDMTGSTYEQYF	TGTGCCACCAGCAGAGATATGACAGGTTCCACCTACGAGCAGTACTTC
-	-	TRBV7-2	TRBJ1-4	CASSSGGNEKLFF	TGTGCCAGCAGCTCCGGGGGTAATGAAAAACTGTTTTTT
-	TRBD2	TRBV18	TRBJ2-2	CASSPLRTSDTGELFF	TGTGCCAGCTCACCACTGCGGACTAGCGACACCGGGGAGCTGTTTTTT
-	TRBD1	TRBV9	TRBJ2-1	CASSVGGTGTTEQFF	TGTGCCAGCAGCGTAGGAGGGACAGGGACAACGGAGCAGTTCTTC
few	-	TRBV10-3	TRBJ2-5	CAIKGAETQYF	TGTGCCATCAAAGGAGCAGAGACCCAGTACTTC
-	TRBD1	TRBV11-2	TRBJ1-1	CASSRDRGVGSEAFF	TGTGCCAGCAGCCGGGACAGGGGAGTTGGTAGTGAAGCTTTCTTT
-	TRBD2	TRBV4-2	TRBJ2-2	CASRPGGGEGNTGELFF	TGTGCCAGCAGACCCGGCGGGGGAGAGGGCAACACCGGGGAGCTGTTTTTT
-	-	TRBV20-1	TRBJ1-5	CSASFRRGNQPQHF	TGCAGTGCTAGTTTTCGGCGGGGCAATCAGCCCCAGCATTTT